This paragraph covers one T cell receptor beta chain sequence. What antigen it recognizes has not been identified. One base away lies a much larger clone, so this may be a sequencing read error. This specimen comes from a study of identical twins (dated by TCRdb to the mid-2010s). As for the study more broadly: To test whether fetal clonotypes persist, the study used deep sequencing on TCR alpha and beta repertoires from monozygotic twins, unrelated adults of various ages, and cord blood. To rule out contamination, the twin experiments were replicated at different times with different library preparation protocols.

All donors were healthy Caucasians. The twin cohort consisted of three pairs of female monozygotic twins, all aged roughly 18 to 29 years. Positive isolation kits from Invitrogen were used to isolate CD4+ and CD8+ T cell populations. Library method: 5' RACE. These reads were obtained on an Illumina HiSeq 2000. A universal primer binding site was added through template switching, and the final cDNA carried a unique molecular identifier so that TCR cDNA molecules could be counted accurately. Specific primers in the conserved constant-segment region were used to synthesize first-strand cDNA for TCR alpha and beta chains. To control for contamination, every cDNA library was double barcoded, receiving both a SMART-Mk sample barcode and Illumina barcodes. TruSeq adapter sequences and Illumina sample barcodes were added in two successive PCR steps. The TCR alpha and beta cDNA libraries were sequenced on the Illumina HiSeq platform using custom primers. Per the original workflow: MiGEC was used to process raw reads and extract unique molecular identifiers, and MiXCR was used to find CDR3 positions. For each individual, recombination models were inferred using an EM algorithm with the repgenHMM and IGoR tools. The tcR package in R was used for shared clonotype analysis, with sharing normalized by the product of cloneset sizes. To study raw recombination without the effects of thymic and clonal selection, out-of-frame nonproductive sequences were analyzed. The public reads were reprocessed in TCRdb via fastp at Q25 and MiXCR, keeping in-frame beta chains. Under each unique CDR3 protein, matching rows form one entry showing the most common genes and DNA. None of the V and J calls come from the authors' own analysis; TCRdb made them. The sample data list some 460,000 distinct CDR3 sequences, and 14% of these were observed just once. The top ten hold over 0.5% of the sample.

Findings and caveats that apply to the study as a whole: Conclusions relied on cross-sectional statistical analysis, since the same donors could not be followed over many years. The excess sharing between twins in beta out-of-frame sequences was weaker because fewer shared sequences reduced the signal-to-noise ratio. Invariant T cells such as MAIT and iNKT could partly confound zero-insertion analyses, though diverse VJ usage argued against this for most clonotypes. Fewer insertions were carried by abundant cord blood beta clonotypes, a similar but weaker trend appeared in young adult naive repertoires, and no such trend appeared in memory repertoires. In monozygotic twins, out-of-frame TCR alpha sharing was systematically underestimated by recombination models, although the models agreed with sharing between unrelated individuals. Out-of-frame TCR alpha sequences shared between twins showed an excess of low generation-probability sequences compared with coincidental sharing between unrelated individuals.

Sequences SGHTA (CDR1) and FQGNSA (CDR2) are obtained from the germline V gene. Measured from the cysteine to the phenylalanine, the CDR3 is 13 residues long. The sequence is cut down to CDR3 DNA, 39 bases in frame from base 1. V is clipped by 3 bases and J by 0 bases, and the sequence between their germline boundaries is 6 bases long. Separately, the same data were catalogued under a study of yellow fever vaccine responses in identical twins. Per that second paper: According to the authors, in identical twins the way T cells responded to vaccination appeared partly convergent and partly personalized. In identical twins, the study followed T cell clones that responded to the vaccine with precision.

Material for sequencing was CD4+ T cells sorted from blood. This receptor chain uses TRBV7-2 and TRBJ2-7, and TRBD2 may be the D gene, going by 5 matching bases. The clonotype comes from a woman aged 18-29 years in good health. The DNA is TGTGCCAGCAGCTTCGCGGGCTCCTACGAGCAGTACTTC. This yields the protein CASSFAGSYEQYF.